This T cell receptor beta chain originates from a study of spatial heterogeneity in lung cancer. Study as a whole: TCR transcript counts in tumor regions correlated strongly with a T cell module score from matched bulk RNA-seq.

TCR cDNA molecules each carried a unique molecular identifier. TCRdb ran MiXCR on the 5' RACE reads and lists one entry per CDR3 protein. The sample carries roughly 19,000 distinct CDR3 sequences, approximately 5.6% recorded once. This clonotype is categorized as medium-sized. Its antigen is unidentified. This beta chain slipped into a library made for alpha chains as a stray read, so its size is not meaningful. The time point denotes: sample taken at primary tumor resection. Untreated early-stage non-small cell lung cancer patients, around 70 in total, were the donors. The study sequenced unsorted whole RNA from tumor, nontumor lung or frozen PBMC. General study results and limits: Tumoral mutation counts were tracked by counts of expanded intratumoral alpha and beta TCRs.

CDR1 SGHRS and CDR2 YFSETQ come from the germline V gene. V lost 4 bases, J lost 9 bases, and 10 bases stayed unmatched. CDR3 length equals 15 residues. This TCR came from a female donor with early-stage non-small cell lung cancer. The specimen was lung tumor tissue, collected at surgery. This rearrangement joins TRBV5-1 to TRBJ2-1, with 10 bases that match TRBD2. CDR3 protein: CASSTLAGVRGEQFF. The DNA for the CDR3 is TGCGCCAGCAGCACTCTAGCGGGAGTTAGGGGTGAGCAGTTCTTC.